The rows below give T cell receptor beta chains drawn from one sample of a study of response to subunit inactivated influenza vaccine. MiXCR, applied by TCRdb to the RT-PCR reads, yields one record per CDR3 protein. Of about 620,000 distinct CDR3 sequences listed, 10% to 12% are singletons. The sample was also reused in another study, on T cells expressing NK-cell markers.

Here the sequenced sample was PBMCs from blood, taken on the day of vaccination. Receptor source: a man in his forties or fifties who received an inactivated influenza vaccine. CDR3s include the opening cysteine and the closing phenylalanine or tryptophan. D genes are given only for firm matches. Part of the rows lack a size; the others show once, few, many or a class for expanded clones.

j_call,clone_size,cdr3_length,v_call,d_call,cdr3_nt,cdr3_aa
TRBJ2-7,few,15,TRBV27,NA,TGTGCCAGCAGACCGACCCTGGCGGGCTCCTACGAGCAGTACTTC,CASRPTLAGSYEQYF
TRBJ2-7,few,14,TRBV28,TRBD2,TGTGCCAGCAGTTTACGGCGGGGGTACTACGAGCAGTACTTC,CASSLRRGYYEQYF
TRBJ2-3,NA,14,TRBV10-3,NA,TGTGCCACCCTCCGGGGCCTGAGGACAGATACGCAGTATTTT,CATLRGLRTDTQYF
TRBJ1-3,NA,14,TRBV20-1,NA,TGCAGTGCTAGTCCCCCCTACTCTGGAAACACCATATATTTT,CSASPPYSGNTIYF
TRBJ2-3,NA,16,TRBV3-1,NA,TGTGCCAGCAGCCAAGATAGGCTTACTTGGTCAGATACGCAGTATTTT,CASSQDRLTWSDTQYF
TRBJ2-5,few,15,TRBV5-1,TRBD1,TGCGCCAGCAGCACGGGACAGGGAGAGAGAGAGACCCAGTACTTC,CASSTGQGERETQYF
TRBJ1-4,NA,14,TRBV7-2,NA,TGTGCCAGCAGCTTCCAGGGGAACAATGAAAAACTGTTTTTT,CASSFQGNNEKLFF
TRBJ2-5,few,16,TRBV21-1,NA,TGTGCCAGCAGCAAAGGGTCTCTAGCGGGAGGGAAGACCCAGTACTTC,CASSKGSLAGGKTQYF
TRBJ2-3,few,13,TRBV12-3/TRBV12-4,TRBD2,TGTGCCAGCCGAAAGCGGGAGTCAGATACGCAGTATTTT,CASRKRESDTQYF
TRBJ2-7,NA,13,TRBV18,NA,TGTGCCAGCTCCCCTCGGCCGGAAGGCGAGCAGTACTTC,CASSPRPEGEQYF
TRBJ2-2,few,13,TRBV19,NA,TGTGCCAGTAGTATTCCGGGGTCCGGGGAGCTGTTTTTT,CASSIPGSGELFF
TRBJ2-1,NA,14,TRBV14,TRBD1,TGTGCCAGCAGCGAGGACAGGGCCTACAATGAGCAGTTCTTC,CASSEDRAYNEQFF
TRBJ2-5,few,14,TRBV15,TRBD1,TGTGCCACCAGCAGAGACCCACAGGGGGAGACCCAGTACTTC,CATSRDPQGETQYF
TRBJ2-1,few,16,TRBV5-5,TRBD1,TGTGCCAGCAGCTTGAGGGTCGGGACAGTATACAATGAGCAGTTCTTC,CASSLRVGTVYNEQFF
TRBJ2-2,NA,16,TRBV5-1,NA,TGCGCCAGCAGCTTGGAAGTAGCGGAGAACACCGGGGAGCTGTTTTTT,CASSLEVAENTGELFF
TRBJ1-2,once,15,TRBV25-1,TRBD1,TGTGCTAGCAGTGGAGACAGGGCTCAAAACTATGGCTACACCTTC,CASSGDRAQNYGYTF
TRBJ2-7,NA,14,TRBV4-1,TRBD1,TGCGCCAGCAGCGTCCGACAGGGACACTACGAGCAGTACTTC,CASSVRQGHYEQYF
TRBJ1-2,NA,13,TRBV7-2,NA,TGTGCCAGCAGCTTCTTGGGACGCGATGGCTACACCTTC,CASSFLGRDGYTF
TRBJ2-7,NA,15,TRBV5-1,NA,TGCGCCAGCAGCTTGGCCGGACAGCCTACCTACGAGCAGTACTTC,CASSLAGQPTYEQYF
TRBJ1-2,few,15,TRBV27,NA,TGTGCCAGCAGTTCCCCTTTCCGGGGTGACTATGGCTACACCTTC,CASSSPFRGDYGYTF
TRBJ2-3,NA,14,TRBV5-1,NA,TGCGCCAGCACCTTACGACAAGGCAGTGACACGCAGTATTTT,CASTLRQGSDTQYF
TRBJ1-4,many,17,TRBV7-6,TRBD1,TGTGCCAGCAGCTTAGTACCCCCCGGGACAGGGGGCGAAAAACTGTTTTTT,CASSLVPPGTGGEKLFF
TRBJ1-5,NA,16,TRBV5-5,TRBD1,TGTGCCAGCAGCTGGGCAGGGGGGCATAGCAATCAGCCCCAGCATTTT,CASSWAGGHSNQPQHF
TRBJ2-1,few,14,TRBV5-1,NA,TGCGCCAGCACTTACGCAGGGCTTTACAATGAGCAGTTCTTC,CASTYAGLYNEQFF
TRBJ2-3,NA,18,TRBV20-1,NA,TGCAGTGCTAGAGATCCCCTGACTAGTCGGCAGCGTTCAGATACGCAGTATTTT,CSARDPLTSRQRSDTQYF
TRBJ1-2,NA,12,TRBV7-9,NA,TGTGCCACGAAGGGCGTCGGCTATGGCTACACCTTC,CATKGVGYGYTF
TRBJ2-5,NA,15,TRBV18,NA,TGTGCCAGCTCACCTCGCACATCGCGCGGAGAGACCCAGTACTTC,CASSPRTSRGETQYF
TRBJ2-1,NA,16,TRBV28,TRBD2,TGTGCCAGCAGTTTGGGCGGGAGGCCTCAATACAATGAGCAGTTCTTC,CASSLGGRPQYNEQFF
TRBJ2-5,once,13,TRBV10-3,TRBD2,TGTGCCACCAAGACTAGCGGTGAAGAGACCCAGTACTTC,CATKTSGEETQYF
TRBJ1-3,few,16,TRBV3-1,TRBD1,TGTGCCAGCAGGAGGGGGCCGACCCTCTCTGGAAACACCATATATTTT,CASRRGPTLSGNTIYF
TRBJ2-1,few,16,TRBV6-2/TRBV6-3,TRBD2,TGTGCCAGCAGTTGGACTAGCGGGGGGGCTTACAATGAGCAGTTCTTC,CASSWTSGGAYNEQFF
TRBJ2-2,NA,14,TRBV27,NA,TGTGCCAGCAAGCGGGACACGGACACCGGGGAGCTGTTTTTT,CASKRDTDTGELFF
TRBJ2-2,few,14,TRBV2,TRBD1,TGTGCCAGCACCTGGACAGGGGTTACCGGGGAGCTGTTTTTT,CASTWTGVTGELFF
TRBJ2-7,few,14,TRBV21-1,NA,TGTGCCAGCAGCATCGGGACATATCTTCTCGAGCAGTACTTC,CASSIGTYLLEQYF
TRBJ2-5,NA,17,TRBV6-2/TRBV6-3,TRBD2,TGTGCCAGCAGTTACTCTTCCCTAGCGGGAGTGTCGGAGACCCAGTACTTC,CASSYSSLAGVSETQYF
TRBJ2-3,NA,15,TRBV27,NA,TGTGCCAGCAGGACGGTGGGGCAGGACACAGATACGCAGTATTTT,CASRTVGQDTDTQYF
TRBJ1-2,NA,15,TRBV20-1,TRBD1,TGCAGTGCTAGAGATCTAACAGGGGATAACTATGGCTACACCTTC,CSARDLTGDNYGYTF
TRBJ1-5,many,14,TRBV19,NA,TGTGCCACCTCCTCGACAGGCGTGGGTCAGCCCCAGCATTTT,CATSSTGVGQPQHF
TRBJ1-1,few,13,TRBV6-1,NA,TGTGCCAGCAGGGGAACAGGGTCCACTGAAGCTTTCTTT,CASRGTGSTEAFF
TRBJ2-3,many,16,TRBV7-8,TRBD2,TGTGCCAGCACCCCCCCCTGGCGGGAGGGCCTCGCTACGCAGTATTTT,CASTPPWREGLATQYF
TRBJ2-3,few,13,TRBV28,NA,TGTGCCAGCAGTTCCTTACTAAAAGATACGCAGTATTTT,CASSSLLKDTQYF
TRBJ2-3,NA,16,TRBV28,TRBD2,TGTGCCAGCAGTCCCTTCCTAGCGGGAGCAGAGGATACGCAGTATTTT,CASSPFLAGAEDTQYF
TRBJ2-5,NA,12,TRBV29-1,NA,TGCAGCGTTGTAAGTCGGGAAGAGACCCAGTACTTC,CSVVSREETQYF
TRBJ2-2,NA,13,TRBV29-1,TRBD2,TGCAGCGCCTTAGCGGGGAACACCGGGGAGCTGTTTTTT,CSALAGNTGELFF
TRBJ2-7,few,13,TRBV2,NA,TGTGCCAGCAGTGATCCAGTAGTCTACGAGCAGTACTTC,CASSDPVVYEQYF
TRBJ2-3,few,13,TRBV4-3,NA,TGCGCCAGCAGCCAAGGGACCACAGATACGCAGTATTTT,CASSQGTTDTQYF
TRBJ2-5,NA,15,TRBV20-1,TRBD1,TGCAGTGCTGGATTCGGGACAGGGAGCCAAGAGACCCAGTACTTC,CSAGFGTGSQETQYF
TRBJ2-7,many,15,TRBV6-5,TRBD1,TGTGCCAGCAGTTACTCGACGGGACAGGGGTACGAGCAGTACTTC,CASSYSTGQGYEQYF